The 11 T cell receptor beta chains listed next were all sequenced from one sample in a study of T-cell memory formation after mild COVID-19. TCRdb analysed the 5' RACE reads with MiXCR anew, one entry per CDR3 protein. This sample has 400,000 to 500,000 distinct CDR3 sequences, with around 18% found just once. The sample comprised PBMCs or a T cell subset sorted from them (not recorded which). The receptors were gathered from an adult woman who had mild COVID-19 (a few samples of this study predate the infection). Cell type and time point are not known.

This clonotype has a handful of counts. At one end the junction does not follow the germline gene, possibly because of a read error. CDR3 loop: CASSKDGTGMGEKLFF. For the CDR3, the DNA is TGTGCCAGCAGCAAAGACGGAACAGGGATGGGAGAAAAACTGTTTTTT. V usage is TRBV14 and J usage is TRBJ1-4, with D perhaps matching TRBD1 (6 bases). Germline V gives CDR1 SGHDN, CDR2 FVKESK. The CDR3 is made up of 16 amino acids.

J is TRBJ1-1 and V is TRBV12-3 or TRBV12-4; possible D gene TRBD1, 5 bases. V was shortened by 8 bases and J by 8 bases, with 12 bases between the two germline ends. This CDR3 is 11 amino acids long. In DNA form, the CDR3 reads TGTGCCAGCCTTTGGGGCAGAGAAGCTTTCTTT. Encoded protein: CASLWGREAFF.

The J gene is TRBJ2-6, the V gene TRBV7-9; D gene ambiguous. The V gene lost 6 bases and the J gene lost 4 bases, with 4 bases spanning the gap. The CDR3 contains 12 residues. The germline CDR1 and CDR2 sequences are SEHNR and FQNEAQ (reference sequence). The CDR3 DNA sequence: TGTGCCAGCAGACCAGGGGCCAACGTCCTGACTTTC. Its translation: CASRPGANVLTF.

This clonotype was observed a few times. The V gene is TRBV24-1, the J gene TRBJ1-5; tentatively, D is TRBD1 (5 bases). Germline V gene data show CDR1 as KGHDR and CDR2 as SFDVKD. The CDR3 length is 16 residues. V was shortened by 6 bases and J by 1 base, with 15 bases between the two germline ends. CDR3: CATSSPSGTSNQPQHF. The CDR3, as DNA: TGTGCCACCAGTAGCCCGAGCGGGACGAGCAATCAGCCCCAGCATTTT.

This chain connects TRBV20-1 to TRBJ1-2; 9 bases are a match to TRBD1. The germline V gene encodes CDR1 DFQATT and CDR2 SNEGSKA (reference sequence). The CDR3 loop spans 13 amino acids. Unmatched junction bases numbered 4, after V lost 5 bases and J lost 3 bases. The chain's CDR3 is CSAPGQGYYGYTF. The CDR3 region has the DNA TGCAGTGCTCCCGGACAGGGGTACTATGGCTACACCTTC.

This chain links TRBV10-3 with TRBJ1-1; possibly TRBD1 for D (5 bases). CDR1 ENHRY and CDR2 SYGVKD come from the germline V gene. V lost 1 base, J lost 6 bases, and 30 bases lay in between. CDR3 length: 20 amino acids. CDR3: CAISEFGSGGKRSIFAEAFF. The CDR3 bases are TGTGCCATCAGTGAGTTCGGTAGTGGGGGGAAGAGGAGTATTTTCGCTGAAGCTTTCTTT.

CDR3 in amino acids: CASSFHLNSYNEQFF. For the CDR3, the DNA is TGTGCCAGCAGCTTTCATCTCAACTCCTACAATGAGCAGTTCTTC. The chain uses TRBV7-2 and TRBJ2-1; D ambiguous. The CDR3 totals 15 residues. Trimming stripped 3 bases from V and 0 bases from J, with 9 bases between. Per the germline V gene, CDR1 is SGHTA and CDR2 is FQGNSA.

The gene calls are TRBV2 and TRBJ1-1; D may be TRBD1 (6 bases). Germline CDR1 SNHLY, CDR2 FYNNEI. The V and J ends lost 5 bases and 7 bases respectively, with 14 bases between them. This CDR3 contains 13 residues. CDR3 sequence: CASSSDSPFEAFF. CDR3 bases: TGTGCCAGCAGTTCGGACAGTCCCTTTGAAGCTTTCTTT. Variable domain in full (rest from reference TRBV2 and TRBJ1-1): EPEVTQTPSHQVTQMGQEVILRCVPISNHLYFYWYRQILGQKVEFLVSFYNNEISEKSEIFDDQFSVERPDGSNFTLKIRSTKLEDSAMYFCASSSDSPFEAFFGQGTRLTVV.

The V call is TRBV7-9, the J call TRBJ1-6, with D maybe TRBD1 (6 bases). This CDR3 region has 15 residues. Germline lookup yields CDR1 SEHNR and CDR2 FQNEAQ (reference sequence). V shed 5 bases and J shed 4 bases, with 12 bases lying between them. The CDR3 coding sequence is TGTGCCAGCAGCGCCACCCAGGGGTATAATTCACCCCTCCACTTT. Encoded protein: CASSATQGYNSPLHF.

As concerns this clonotype: At one end, the junction sequence differs from germline, possibly due to a read error. CDR3 in DNA: TGTGCCAGCAGTCCTGAGTCCAGCCTTGAAGCTTTATTT. It translates to CASSPESSLEALF. The gene calls are TRBV2 and TRBJ1-1; no clear D. The CDR3 covers 13 residues. Germline V gives CDR1 SNHLY, CDR2 FYNNEI. The variable domain in full, with the rest retrieved from reference TRBV2 and TRBJ1-1, is EPEVTQTPSHQVTQMGQEVILRCVPISNHLYFYWYRQILGQKVEFLVSFYNNEISEKSEIFDDQFSVERPDGSNFTLKIRSTKLEDSAMYFCASSPESSLEALFGQGTRLTVV.

The chain couples TRBV27 to TRBJ2-2, with TRBD1 matching over 8 bases. The CDR3 runs 14 residues. V lost 6 bases and J lost 7; bases outside the gene matches: 7. In germline, CDR1 is MNHEY, CDR2 SMNVEV (reference sequence). The DNA of the CDR3 is TGTGCCAGCAGGTGGCAGGGGGCGAGCGGGGAGCTGTTTTTT. As protein: CASRWQGASGELFF.